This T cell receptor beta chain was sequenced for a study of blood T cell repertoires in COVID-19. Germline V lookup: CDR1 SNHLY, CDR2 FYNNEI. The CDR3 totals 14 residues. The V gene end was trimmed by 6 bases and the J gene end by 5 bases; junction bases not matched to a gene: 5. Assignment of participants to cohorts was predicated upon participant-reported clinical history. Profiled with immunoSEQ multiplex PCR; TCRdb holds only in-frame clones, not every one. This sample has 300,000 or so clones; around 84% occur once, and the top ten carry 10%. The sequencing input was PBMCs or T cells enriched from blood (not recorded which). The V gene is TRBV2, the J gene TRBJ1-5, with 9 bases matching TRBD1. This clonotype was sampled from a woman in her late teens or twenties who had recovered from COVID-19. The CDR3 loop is CASRRTGEHQPQHF. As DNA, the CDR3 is TGTGCCAGCAGGCGGACAGGGGAACATCAGCCCCAGCATTTT.